The entry that follows covers one T cell receptor beta chain sequence. The target antigen is unknown. Generated by immunoSEQ multiplex PCR, the TCRdb table keeps only in-frame clones and is missing some. The sample contains fewer than 35,000 clones, roughly 78% of which appear only once. Trimming at V came to 5 bases and at J to 7 bases, leaving 9 bases not matched to a gene. Germline lookup yields CDR1 SGHVS and CDR2 FQNEAQ. CDR3 length equals 16 residues. The data derive from a study of a mutant IDH1 vaccine in newly diagnosed glioma. Study information: Once 4-6 weeks had passed after radiotherapy alone, vaccination started, or it started with temozolomide cycles.

Specified time point: week 11, during vaccination. Vaccination comprised doses that each held 300 ug of mutant IDH1 20-mer peptide, plus topical imiquimod. Donors harbored newly found WHO grade 3 or 4 IDH1-mutant, ATRX-lost astrocytomas. The rearrangement joins TRBV7-8 to TRBJ2-2; 11 bases line up with TRBD1. The sequencing used PBMCs, collected from a glioma patient whose treatment included an IDH1 peptide vaccine. The source is a man aged 30-40 years with glioma. CDR3 coding DNA: TGTGCCAGCAGCCCTTGGACAGGGGGCTATGACGGGGAGCTGTTTTTT. It yields the protein CASSPWTGGYDGELFF.